The next 8 T cell receptor beta chains were all read from a single sample in a study of T cells after yellow fever vaccination. TCRdb independently ran MiXCR on the 5' RACE reads; one entry per CDR3 protein. The sample has 200,000 or so distinct CDR3 sequences, less than 7.5% seen once. Sequences were derived from CD4+ T cells sorted from PBMCs, sampled on the day of the yellow fever booster vaccination. Every receptor here comes from a man aged 25-45 years who received the YFV17D yellow fever vaccine.

J is TRBJ2-1 and V is TRBV5-1; 7 bases agree with TRBD1. Germline V CDR1 and CDR2: SGHRS, YFSETQ. V lost 1 base to trimming and J lost 0 bases; unmatched junction nucleotides: 4. This CDR3 comprises 16 residues. The CDR3 loop is CASSLSGTASYNEQFF. CDR3 sequence (DNA): TGCGCCAGCAGCTTGTCCGGGACAGCCTCCTACAATGAGCAGTTCTTC.

This clonotype has a count of ten or more. The V and J genes are TRBV5-1 and TRBJ1-2; no reliable D call. The germline CDR1 and CDR2 sequences are SGHRS and YFSETQ. The CDR3 runs to 13 residues. Trimming shortened V by 4 bases and J by 5 bases, and 12 bases separated the two germline ends. The CDR3 region has the DNA TGCGCCAGCAGCCCCAAGGGAGATTATGGCTACACCTTC. As protein: CASSPKGDYGYTF.

This clonotype appeared many times. The CDR3, as DNA: TGTGCCAGCAGCTCTAGCGGAGGAGGGGAGACCCAGTACTTC. This gives the protein CASSSSGGGETQYF. V usage is TRBV7-6 and J usage is TRBJ2-5; 7 bases fit TRBD2. The CDR3 runs to 14 residues. Germline trimming cut 4 bases from V and 5 bases from J; bases unmatched to any gene: 7. Germline V gene data show CDR1 as SGHVS and CDR2 as FNYEAQ.

This sequence joins TRBV6-5 and TRBJ1-5, with D unresolved. This CDR3 is built from 13 residues. V was clipped by 2 bases and J by 4 bases, with 6 bases between them. Per the germline V gene, CDR1 is MNHEY and CDR2 is SVGAGI. The CDR3 DNA follows: TGTGCCAGCAGTTACGAAAGAAATCAGCCCCAGCATTTT. Protein product: CASSYERNQPQHF.

V usage is TRBV4-3 and J usage is TRBJ2-7; tentatively, D is TRBD1 (5 bases). Looked up from germline, CDR1 is LGHNA and CDR2 is YSLEER. Trimming shortened V by 0 bases and J by 4 bases, and 13 bases separated the two germline ends. This CDR3 spans 15 amino acids. The CDR3 sequence: CASSQETRGHYEQYF. CDR3 coding DNA: TGCGCCAGCAGCCAAGAGACTCGTGGACATTACGAGCAGTACTTC.

This clonotype was picked up many times. V gene TRBV29-1 combines with J gene TRBJ2-1; D is uncertain. The V gene lost 6 bases and the J gene lost 5 bases, with 11 bases spanning the gap. CDR1 and CDR2 from the germline V gene are SQVTM and ANQGSEA. This CDR3 region has 12 residues. The CDR3 coding sequence is TGCAGCGTCAAATCGTCCAACAATGAGCAGTTCTTC. Protein sequence: CSVKSSNNEQFF.

This clonotype occurred a few times. The V gene is TRBV29-1, the J gene TRBJ1-1; 9 nucleotides agree with TRBD1. Germline assignment: CDR1 SQVTM and CDR2 ANQGSEA. This CDR3 is built from 15 residues. V lost 2 bases and J lost 5; bases outside the gene matches: 9. The CDR3 protein is CSVEPTGGGWTEAFF. In nucleotides, the CDR3 is TGCAGCGTTGAACCTACAGGGGGCGGTTGGACTGAAGCTTTCTTT.

Ten or more counts support this clonotype. This chain joins TRBV12-3 or TRBV12-4 and TRBJ1-5; TRBD1 is a possible D gene (5 bases). The germline V and J ends were trimmed by 2 bases and 4 bases, with 12 bases remaining between them. The CDR3 is 15 residues long. CDR3 in amino acids: CASSLRGTVNQPQHF. CDR3 nucleotide sequence: TGTGCCAGCAGTTTAAGAGGGACTGTGAATCAGCCCCAGCATTTT.